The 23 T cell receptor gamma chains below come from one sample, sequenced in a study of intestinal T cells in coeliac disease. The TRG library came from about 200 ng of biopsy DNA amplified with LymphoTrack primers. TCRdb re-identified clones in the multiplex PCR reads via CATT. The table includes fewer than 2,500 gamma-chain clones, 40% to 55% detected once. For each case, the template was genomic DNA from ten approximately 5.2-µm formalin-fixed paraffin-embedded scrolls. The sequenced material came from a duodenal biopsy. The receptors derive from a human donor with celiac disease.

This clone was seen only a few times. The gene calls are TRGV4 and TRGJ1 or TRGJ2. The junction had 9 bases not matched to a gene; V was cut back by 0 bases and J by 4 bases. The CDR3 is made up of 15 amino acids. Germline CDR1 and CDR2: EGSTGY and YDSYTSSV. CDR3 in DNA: TGTGCCACCTGGGATGGGCCGATGAGGTATTATAAGAAACTCTTT. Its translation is CATWDGPMRYYKKLF.

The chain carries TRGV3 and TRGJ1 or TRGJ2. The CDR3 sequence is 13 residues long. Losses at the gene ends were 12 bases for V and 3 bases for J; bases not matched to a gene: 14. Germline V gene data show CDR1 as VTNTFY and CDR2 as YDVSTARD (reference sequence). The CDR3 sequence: CADLGRGYYKKLF. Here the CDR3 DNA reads TGTGCCGACCTGGGACGGGGTTATTATAAGAAACTCTTT.

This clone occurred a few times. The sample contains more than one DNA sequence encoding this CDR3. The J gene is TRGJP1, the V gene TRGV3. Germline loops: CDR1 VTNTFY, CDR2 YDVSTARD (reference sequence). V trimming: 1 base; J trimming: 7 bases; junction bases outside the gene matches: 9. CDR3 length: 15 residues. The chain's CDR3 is CATWDSSLGGWFKIF. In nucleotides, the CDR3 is TGTGCCACCTGGGACAGCTCCTTGGGTGGTTGGTTCAAGATATTT.

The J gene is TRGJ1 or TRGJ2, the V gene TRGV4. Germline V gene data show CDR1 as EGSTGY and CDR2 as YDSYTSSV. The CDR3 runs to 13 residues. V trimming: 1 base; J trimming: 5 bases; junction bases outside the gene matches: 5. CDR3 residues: CATWDGRNYKKLF. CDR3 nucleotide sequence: TGTGCCACCTGGGATGGTCGGAATTATAAGAAACTCTTT.

The CDR3 nucleotides read TGTGCCACCTGGGATCAAGGGGGGTATAAGAAACTCTTT. The encoded protein is CATWDQGGYKKLF. The chain carries TRGV2 and TRGJ1 or TRGJ2. The germline V gene encodes CDR1 EGSNGY and CDR2 YDSYNSKV. There are 13 residues in the CDR3. The V and J ends lost 4 bases and 7 bases, in that order; junction bases with no gene match: 10.

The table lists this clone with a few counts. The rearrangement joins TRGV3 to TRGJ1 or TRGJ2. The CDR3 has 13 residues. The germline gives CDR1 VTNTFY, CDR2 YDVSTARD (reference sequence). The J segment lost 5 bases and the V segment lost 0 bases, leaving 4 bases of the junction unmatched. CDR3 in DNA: TGTGCCACCTGGGACAGGCGAGATTATAAGAAACTCTTT. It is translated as CATWDRRDYKKLF.

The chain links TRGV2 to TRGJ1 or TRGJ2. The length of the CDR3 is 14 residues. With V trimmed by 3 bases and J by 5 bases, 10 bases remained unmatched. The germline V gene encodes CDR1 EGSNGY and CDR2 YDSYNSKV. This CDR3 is CATWDQWGDYKKLF. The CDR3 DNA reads TGTGCCACCTGGGACCAGTGGGGGGATTATAAGAAACTCTTT.

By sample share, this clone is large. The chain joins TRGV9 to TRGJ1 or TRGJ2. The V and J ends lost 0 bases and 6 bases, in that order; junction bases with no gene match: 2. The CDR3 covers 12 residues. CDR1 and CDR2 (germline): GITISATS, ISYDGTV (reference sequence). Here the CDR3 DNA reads TGTGCCTTGTGGGAGGTGGGTTATAAGAAACTCTTT. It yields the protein CALWEVGYKKLF.

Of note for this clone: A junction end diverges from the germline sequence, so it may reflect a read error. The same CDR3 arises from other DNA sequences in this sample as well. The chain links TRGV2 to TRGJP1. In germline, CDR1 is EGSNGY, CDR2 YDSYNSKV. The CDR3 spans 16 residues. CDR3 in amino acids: CATWDGPDTTGWFKIF. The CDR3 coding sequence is TGTGCCACCTGGGACGGGCCGGATACCACCGGTTGGTTCAAGATATTT.

The CDR3 loop reads CATWVEGYTGWFKIF. In nucleotides, the CDR3 is TGTGCCACCTGGGTGGAGGGGTACACTGGTTGGTTCAAGATATTT. This sequence joins TRGV8 and TRGJP1. CDR1 is VENAVY, CDR2 YDSYNSRV, per germline. CDR3 length: 15 amino acids. Trimming at V came to 5 bases and at J to 4 bases, leaving 10 bases not matched to a gene.

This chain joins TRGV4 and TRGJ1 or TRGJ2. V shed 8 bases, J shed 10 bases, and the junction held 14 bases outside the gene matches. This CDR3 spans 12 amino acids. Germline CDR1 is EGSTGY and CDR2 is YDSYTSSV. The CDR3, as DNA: TGTGCCACCTCGGGACCCATGGGGAAGAAACTCTTT. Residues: CATSGPMGKKLF.

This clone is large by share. The CDR3 sequence: CAAWDYRAKLF. CDR3 DNA sequence: TGTGCTGCGTGGGATTATCGGGCGAAACTCTTT. The chain employs TRGV10 and TRGJ1 or TRGJ2. TRGV10 carries the ORF label, with uncertain function. This CDR3 is built from 11 residues. Unmatched junction bases numbered 11, after V lost 8 bases and J lost 12 bases.

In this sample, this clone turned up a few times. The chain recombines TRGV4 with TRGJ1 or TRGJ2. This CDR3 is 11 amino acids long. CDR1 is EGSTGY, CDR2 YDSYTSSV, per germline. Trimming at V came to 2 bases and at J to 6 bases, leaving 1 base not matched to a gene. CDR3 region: CATWDAYKKLF. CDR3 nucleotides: TGTGCCACCTGGGATGCTTATAAGAAACTCTTT.

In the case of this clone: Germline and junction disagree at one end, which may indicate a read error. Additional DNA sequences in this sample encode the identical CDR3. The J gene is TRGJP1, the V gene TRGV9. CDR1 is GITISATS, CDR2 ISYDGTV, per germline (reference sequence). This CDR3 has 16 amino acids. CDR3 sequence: CALWEAQYTTGWFKIF. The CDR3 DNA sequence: TGTGCCCTGTGGGAGGCCCAGTATACCACTGGTTGGTTCAAGATATTT.

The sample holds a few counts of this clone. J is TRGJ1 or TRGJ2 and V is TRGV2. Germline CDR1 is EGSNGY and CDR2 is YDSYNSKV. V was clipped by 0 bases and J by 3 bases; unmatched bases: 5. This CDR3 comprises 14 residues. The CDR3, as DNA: TGTGCCACCTGGGACGGGACCTTTTATTATAAGAAACTCTTT. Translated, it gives CATWDGTFYYKKLF.

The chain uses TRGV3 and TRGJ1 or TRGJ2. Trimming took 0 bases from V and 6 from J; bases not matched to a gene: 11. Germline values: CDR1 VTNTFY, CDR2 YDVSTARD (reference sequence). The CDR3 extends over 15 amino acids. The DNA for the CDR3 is TGTGCCACCTGGGACAGGCCTTTTTGGGGTTATAAGAAACTCTTT. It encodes CATWDRPFWGYKKLF.

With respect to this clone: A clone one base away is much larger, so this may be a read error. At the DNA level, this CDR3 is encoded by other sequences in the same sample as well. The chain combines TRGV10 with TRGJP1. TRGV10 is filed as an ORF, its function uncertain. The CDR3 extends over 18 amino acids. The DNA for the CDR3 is TGTGCCGCGTGGGATTATAGGGCCGCACATACCACTGGTTGGTTCAAGATATTT. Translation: CAAWDYRAAHTTGWFKIF.

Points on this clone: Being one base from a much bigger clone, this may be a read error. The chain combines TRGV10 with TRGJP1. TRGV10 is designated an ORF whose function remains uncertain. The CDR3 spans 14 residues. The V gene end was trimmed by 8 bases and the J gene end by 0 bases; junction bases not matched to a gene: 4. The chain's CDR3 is CAAWGDTTGWFKIF. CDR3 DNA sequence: TGTGCTGCGTGGGGCGATACCACTGGTTGGTTCAAGATATTT.

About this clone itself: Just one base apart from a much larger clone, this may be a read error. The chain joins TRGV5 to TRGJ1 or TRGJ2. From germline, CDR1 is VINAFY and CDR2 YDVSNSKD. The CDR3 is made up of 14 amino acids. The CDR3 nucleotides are TGTGCCGCCTGGGACAGGCGTAAGGGGAGCGAGAAACTCTTT. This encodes CAAWDRRKGSEKLF.

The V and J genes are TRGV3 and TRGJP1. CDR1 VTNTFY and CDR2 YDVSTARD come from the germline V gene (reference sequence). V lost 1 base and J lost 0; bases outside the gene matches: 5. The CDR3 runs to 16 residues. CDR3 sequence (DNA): TGTGCCACCTGGGACAGTCTATATACCACTGGTTGGTTCAAGATATTT. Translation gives CATWDSLYTTGWFKIF.

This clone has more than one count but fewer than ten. This CDR3 is CATWDRPTYKKLF. The CDR3 nucleotides are TGTGCCACCTGGGACAGGCCGACCTATAAGAAACTCTTT. The chain links TRGV3 to TRGJ1 or TRGJ2. The V segment lost 0 bases and the J segment 7 bases; nucleotides outside the gene matches: 6. In germline, CDR1 is VTNTFY, CDR2 YDVSTARD (reference sequence). CDR3 length equals 13 residues.

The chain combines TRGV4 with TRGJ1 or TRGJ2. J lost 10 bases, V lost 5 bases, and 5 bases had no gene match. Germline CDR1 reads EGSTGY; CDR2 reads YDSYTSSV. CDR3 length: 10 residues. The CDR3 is CATWALKKLF. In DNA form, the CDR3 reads TGTGCCACCTGGGCCCTCAAGAAACTCTTT.

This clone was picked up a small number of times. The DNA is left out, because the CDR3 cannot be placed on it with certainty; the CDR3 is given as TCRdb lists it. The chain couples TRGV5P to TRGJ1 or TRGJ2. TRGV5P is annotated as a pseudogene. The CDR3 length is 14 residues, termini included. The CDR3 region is CATWGRGSDYKKLF.